The sequence of this TCR beta chain was determined in a study of technical replicates of blood from a few donors. Produced via immunoSEQ multiplex PCR; TCRdb's table is partial and in-frame only. The table lists around 85,000 clones, around 94% of them singletons, with 0.25% in the top ten. Trimming removed 0 bases from V and 0 bases from J, with 11 bases in between. CDR3 size: 16 residues. Germline V gene data show CDR1 as LNHDA and CDR2 as SQIVND (reference sequence). A few counts support this clone. The chain employs TRBV19 and TRBJ1-1; D is undetermined. The sequencing input was T cells isolated from PBMCs. The clonotype was recovered from a human donor in good health. The CDR3: CASSIDLSRLNTEAFF. The CDR3, as DNA: TGTGCCAGTAGTATAGATTTGAGCAGGCTGAACACTGAAGCTTTCTTT.